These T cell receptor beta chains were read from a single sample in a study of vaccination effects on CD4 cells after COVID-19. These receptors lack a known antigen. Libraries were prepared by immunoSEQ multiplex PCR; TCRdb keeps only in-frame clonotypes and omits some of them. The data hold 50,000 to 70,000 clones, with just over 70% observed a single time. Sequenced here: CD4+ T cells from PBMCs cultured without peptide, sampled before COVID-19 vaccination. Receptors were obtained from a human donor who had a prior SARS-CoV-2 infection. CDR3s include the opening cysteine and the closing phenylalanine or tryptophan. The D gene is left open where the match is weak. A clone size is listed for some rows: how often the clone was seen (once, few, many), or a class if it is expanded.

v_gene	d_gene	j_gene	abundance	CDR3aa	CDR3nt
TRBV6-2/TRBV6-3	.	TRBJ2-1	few	CASTPLGLTYNEQFF	TGTGCCAGCACCCCACTGGGCCTTACCTACAATGAGCAGTTCTTC
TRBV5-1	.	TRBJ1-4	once	CASSLGQDNEKLFF	TGCGCCAGCAGCTTGGGACAGGATAATGAAAAACTGTTTTTT
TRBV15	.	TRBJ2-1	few	CATSRDLRTEQFF	TGTGCCACCAGCAGAGATCTACGTACTGAGCAGTTCTTC
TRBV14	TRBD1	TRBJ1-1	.	CASSQGTGSMNTEAFF	TGTGCCAGCAGCCAAGGGACAGGCTCTATGAACACTGAAGCTTTCTTT
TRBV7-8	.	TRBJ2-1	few	CASQRSGTRTYNEQFF	TGTGCCAGCCAACGCTCCGGGACACGGACCTACAATGAGCAGTTCTTC
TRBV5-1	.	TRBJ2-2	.	CASSLEAHYSAGELFF	TGCGCCAGCAGCTTGGAGGCCCATTATAGCGCCGGGGAGCTGTTTTTT
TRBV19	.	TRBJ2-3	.	CASRRRGAADTQYF	TGTGCCAGTAGACGGAGGGGGGCCGCAGATACGCAGTATTTT
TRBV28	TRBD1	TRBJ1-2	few	CASSLTGADGVGYTF	TGTGCCAGCAGTTTGACAGGGGCAGACGGTGTTGGCTACACCTTC
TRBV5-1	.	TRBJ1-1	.	CASSLEGEGEAFF	TGCGCCAGCAGCTTGGAGGGGGAGGGTGAAGCTTTCTTT
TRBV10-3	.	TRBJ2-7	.	CAIRQPPGGVGTEQYF	TGTGCCATCAGGCAGCCCCCCGGGGGTGTGGGGACCGAGCAGTACTTC
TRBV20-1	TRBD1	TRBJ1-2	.	CSASIQGANYGYTF	TGCAGTGCTAGTATTCAGGGGGCGAACTATGGCTACACCTTC
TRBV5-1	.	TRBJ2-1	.	CASSLEGGADEQFF	TGCGCCAGCAGCTTGGAGGGGGGGGCGGATGAGCAGTTCTTC
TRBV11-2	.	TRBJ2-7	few	CASSSSIRFPGYEQYF	TGTGCCAGCAGCTCTTCCATCAGGTTCCCCGGCTACGAGCAGTACTTC
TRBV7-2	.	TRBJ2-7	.	CASSSRLLGGAYEQYF	TGTGCCAGCAGCTCCCGTTTGTTGGGCGGGGCGTACGAGCAGTACTTC